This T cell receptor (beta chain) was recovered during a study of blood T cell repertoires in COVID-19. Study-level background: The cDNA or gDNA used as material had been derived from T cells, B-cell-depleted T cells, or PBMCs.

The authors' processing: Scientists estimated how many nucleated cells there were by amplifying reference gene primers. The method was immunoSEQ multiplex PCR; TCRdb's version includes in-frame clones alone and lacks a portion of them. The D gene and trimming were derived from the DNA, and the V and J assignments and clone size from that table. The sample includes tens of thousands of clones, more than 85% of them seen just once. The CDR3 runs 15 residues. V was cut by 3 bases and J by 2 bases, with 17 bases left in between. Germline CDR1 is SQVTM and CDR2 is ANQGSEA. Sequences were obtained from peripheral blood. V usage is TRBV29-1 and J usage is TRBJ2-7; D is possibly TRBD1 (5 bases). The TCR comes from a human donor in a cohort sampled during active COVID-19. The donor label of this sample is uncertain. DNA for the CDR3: TGCAGCGTTGAGAAAGGGGTCGGCGGAGCCTACGAGCAGTACTTC. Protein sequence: CSVEKGVGGAYEQYF.